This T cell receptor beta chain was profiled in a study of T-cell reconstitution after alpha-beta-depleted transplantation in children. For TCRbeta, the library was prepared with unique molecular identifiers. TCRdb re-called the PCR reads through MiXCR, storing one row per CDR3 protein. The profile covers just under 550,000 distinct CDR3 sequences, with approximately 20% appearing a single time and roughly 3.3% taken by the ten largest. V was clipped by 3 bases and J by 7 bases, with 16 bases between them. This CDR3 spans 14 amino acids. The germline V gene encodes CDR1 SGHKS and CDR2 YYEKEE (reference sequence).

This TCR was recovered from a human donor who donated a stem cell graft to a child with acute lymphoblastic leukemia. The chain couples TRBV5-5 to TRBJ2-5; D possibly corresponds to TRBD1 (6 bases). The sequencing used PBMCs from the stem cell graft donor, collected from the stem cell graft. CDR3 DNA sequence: TGTGCCAGCAGCTATAGGGACATCCCAACGACCCAGTACTTC. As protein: CASSYRDIPTTQYF. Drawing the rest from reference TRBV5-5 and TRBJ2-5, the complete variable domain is DAGVTQSPTHLIKTRGQQVTLRCSPISGHKSVSWYQQVLGQGPQFIFQYYEKEERGRGNFPDRFSARQFPNYSSELNVNALLLGDSALYLCASSYRDIPTTQYFGPGTRLLVL.